This T cell receptor (beta chain) comes out of a study of T cell responses to AZD1222 COVID-19 vaccine. Study observations and caveats: Regions 160-218 and 743-854 held dominance among vaccine-associated CD4 TCRs, which spanned spike. No repertoire was sampled before or during the peak T cell response, only after it. In a largely white British group with more females than males, clonal diversity was possibly underestimated. Variant regions that are unmutated are reportedly the target of nearly half of spike-specific TCRs.

With regard to this clone: Its antigen is still unknown.

The repertoire was sequenced with immunoSEQ multiplex PCR; TCRdb's copy has only in-frame clones and lacks some. The sample holds some 170,000 clones, 88% seen once. The V gene's germline CDR1 is LGHDT and CDR2 YNNKEL (reference sequence). The CDR3 consists of 17 residues. With V trimmed by 4 bases and J by 2 bases, 12 bases remained unmatched. The TCR sequence derives from an adult who received the AZD1222 COVID-19 vaccine. This sample comprised peripheral blood, obtained 28 days after the second AZD1222 dose. The V call is TRBV3-1 (or the pseudogene TRBV3-2), the J call TRBJ1-1; 8 nucleotides line up with TRBD1. The CDR3 loop reads CASSLQLTGALNTEAFF. The DNA of the CDR3 is TGTGCCAGCAGCCTCCAATTGACAGGGGCCCTAAACACTGAAGCTTTCTTT.